Sequencing of this T cell receptor beta chain was carried out in a study of blood T cells in healthy people across ages. Background on the study: Through template switching, about one barcoded beta molecule was captured per two T cells, as measured in model experiments.

The use of a sample-barcoded 5' primer and a J-beta primer mix characterized a second PCR of about 7 to 12 cycles. With 12 random nucleotides, a template-switch adaptor tagged each individual cDNA molecule. One entry per CDR3 protein results from TCRdb running MiXCR on the 5' RACE reads. The sample lists some 1.7 million distinct CDR3 sequences; 25% to 30% were seen once. Study-level findings and limits: Strongly correlated with naive T cell percentage was TCR beta diversity.

Trimming cost V 0 bases and J 3 bases, with 9 bases left between them. This CDR3 is built from 14 residues. With respect to this clonotype: The antigen remains unidentified.

The chain has TRBV12-3 or TRBV12-4 and TRBJ2-7; D gene unclear. Sequenced sample: blood. This TCR came from a young woman in good health. CDR3 protein: CASSLAVNGYEQYF. The CDR3 DNA sequence: TGTGCCAGCAGTTTAGCCGTAAATGGCTACGAGCAGTACTTC.